The subject of this entry is one TCR beta chain. At one end, the junction sequence differs from germline, possibly due to a read error. The data were taken from a study of low-dose radiotherapy and immunotherapy resistance in tumors. The overall study: Every two weeks, one day ahead of radiation and immunotherapy, cyclophosphamide 200 mg/m2 was given (intravenously). Oral administration of aspirin 300 mg daily occurred for four cycles, commencing at cycle 1 day 1.

Time point specified: before trial treatment. Those eligible were patients bearing advanced solid tumors lacking tumor-infiltrating lymphocytes. Both TCRalpha and TCRbeta chains were reverse transcribed with V-gene-specific primers. A roughly 20-cycle PCR with a constant-region primer and V-primer adapter amplified TCRs. TCRdb recomputed calls from the reads with MiXCR, one row per CDR3 protein. The sample shows tens of thousands of distinct CDR3 sequences, 31% of them seen only once. The CDR3 spans 15 residues. Germline CDR1 and CDR2: MNHEY and SVGEGT. The sequence was collected from a female donor with ovarian cancer. Sequencing was performed on PBMCs, taken before treatment. The J gene is TRBJ2-2, the V gene TRBV6-2 or TRBV6-3; D may match TRBD1 or TRBD2 (6 bases each). DNA of the CDR3: TGTGCCAGCAGTTACTGGGGGGCGCGGTCCGGGAAGCTGTTTTTT. Translating it yields CASSYWGARSGKLFF.